Only a few counts were recorded for the clone carrying this T cell receptor beta chain. Antigen: not known. From the reads, TCRdb called clonotypes with MiXCR, one entry per CDR3 protein. The data contain 500,000 to 600,000 distinct CDR3 sequences, approximately 15% of them seen just once; the ten biggest clones take up 20% to 30%. These data come from a study of T cell repertoires in cytomegalovirus infection. Study at large: Public TCR beta signatures marked donors with CMV infection and the matching HLA. Overall study results and limits: Carriers of CMV and the relevant HLA type were discriminated by public TCR beta frequency. CMV-specific HLA-C-restricted TCR beta clonotypes dominated the ex vivo response.

CDR1 is SGHTA, CDR2 FQGTGA, per germline. Losses at the gene ends were 2 bases for V and 5 bases for J; bases not matched to a gene: 10. CDR3 length equals 17 residues. The sequenced material came from CD8+ T cells from PBMCs. The chain employs TRBV7-3 and TRBJ2-1; 9 bases map to TRBD2. This sequence was found in a human donor in good health (CMV status not recorded). Some clones in this sample may be carry-over from other donors' samples. CDR3 region: CASSLPTVAGGHNEQFF. CDR3 nucleotides: TGTGCCAGCAGCTTACCGACAGTCGCGGGAGGGCACAATGAGCAGTTCTTC.